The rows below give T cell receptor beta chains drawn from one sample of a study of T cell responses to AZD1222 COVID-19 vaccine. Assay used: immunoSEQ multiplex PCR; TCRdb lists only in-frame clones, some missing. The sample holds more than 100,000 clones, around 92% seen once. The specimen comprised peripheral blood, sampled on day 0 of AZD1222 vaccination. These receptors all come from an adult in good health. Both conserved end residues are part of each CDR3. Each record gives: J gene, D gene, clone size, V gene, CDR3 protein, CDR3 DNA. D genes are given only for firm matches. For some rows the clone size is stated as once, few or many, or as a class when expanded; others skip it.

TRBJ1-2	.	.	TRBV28	CASSPSRVGIHGYTF	TGTGCCAGCAGTCCCTCCAGGGTCGGTATTCATGGCTACACCTTC
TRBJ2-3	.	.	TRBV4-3	CASSQVTRDTQYF	TGCGCCAGCAGCCAAGTAACGAGAGATACGCAGTATTTT
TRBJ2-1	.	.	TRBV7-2	CASSLRSVRLGVGIKQFF	TGTGCCAGCAGCTTAAGGTCCGTTCGACTAGGAGTAGGTATAAAGCAGTTCTTC
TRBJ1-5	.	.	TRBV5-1	CASSLGGPGFDQPQHF	TGCGCCAGCAGCTTGGGGGGCCCGGGATTCGACCAGCCCCAGCATTTT
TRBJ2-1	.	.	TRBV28	CASSSRGGESYYNEQFF	TGTGCCAGCAGTTCGCGGGGTGGGGAGAGCTACTACAATGAGCAGTTCTTC
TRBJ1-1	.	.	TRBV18	CASSPGGALSTEAFF	TGTGCCAGCTCACCCGGCGGGGCTCTCAGCACTGAAGCTTTCTTT
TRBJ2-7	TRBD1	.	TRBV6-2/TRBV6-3	CASSYSSYGDRVNEQYF	TGTGCCAGCAGTTACTCATCTTACGGGGACAGGGTCAACGAGCAGTACTTC
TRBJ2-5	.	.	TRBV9	CASSESETQYF	TGTGCCAGCAGCGAGTCTGAGACCCAGTACTTC
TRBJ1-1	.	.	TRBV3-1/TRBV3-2	CASGRGGRGAEAFF	TGTGCCAGCGGGAGAGGGGGGAGAGGGGCTGAAGCTTTCTTT
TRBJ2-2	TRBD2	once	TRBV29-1	CSVVAGVSGELFF	TGCAGCGTTGTAGCGGGAGTTAGCGGGGAGCTGTTTTTT
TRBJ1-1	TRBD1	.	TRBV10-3	CAISGGQVNTEAFF	TGTGCCATCAGCGGGGGACAGGTAAACACTGAAGCTTTCTTT
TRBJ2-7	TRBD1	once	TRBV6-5	CASRDPRTGGDEQYF	TGTGCCAGCAGAGACCCTCGGACAGGGGGAGACGAGCAGTACTTC
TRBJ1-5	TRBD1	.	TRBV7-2	CASSAYRGGNQPQHF	TGTGCCAGCAGCGCGTACAGGGGGGGCAATCAGCCCCAGCATTTT
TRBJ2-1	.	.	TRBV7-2	CASSLMGGRNEQFF	TGTGCCAGCAGCTTAATGGGCGGGCGGAATGAGCAGTTCTTC
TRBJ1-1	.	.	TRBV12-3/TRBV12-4	CASRVLTEAFF	TGTGCCAGCAGGGTTCTCACTGAAGCTTTCTTT
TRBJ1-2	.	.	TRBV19	CASRLSVAGGYTF	TGTGCCAGTAGGCTTTCGGTAGCAGGTGGCTACACCTTC
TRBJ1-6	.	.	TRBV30	CAWGSIRPGNSPLHF	TGTGCCTGGGGTTCGATCAGGCCGGGGAATTCACCCCTCCACTTT
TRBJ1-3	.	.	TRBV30	CAWELGRVRVSGNTIYF	TGTGCCTGGGAACTCGGCAGGGTTCGCGTCTCTGGAAACACCATATATTTT
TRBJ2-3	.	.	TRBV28	CASSPLNRAVADTQYF	TGTGCCAGCAGTCCGCTGAACAGGGCAGTAGCAGATACGCAGTATTTT
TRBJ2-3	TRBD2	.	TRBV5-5	CASLTGGDTDTQYF	TGTGCCAGTCTAACGGGGGGTGACACAGATACGCAGTATTTT
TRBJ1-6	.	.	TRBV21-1	CASSAGQGWPRKAHSPLHF	TGTGCCAGCAGCGCGGGGCAGGGTTGGCCACGAAAAGCCCATTCACCCCTCCACTTT
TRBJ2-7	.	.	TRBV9	CASSPGPGSSYEQYF	TGTGCCAGCAGCCCCGGGCCCGGAAGCTCCTACGAGCAGTACTTC
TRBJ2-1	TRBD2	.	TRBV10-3	CAISASGSYNEQFF	TGTGCCATCAGCGCTAGCGGGAGTTACAATGAGCAGTTCTTC
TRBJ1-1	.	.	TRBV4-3	CASSQGAEAFF	TGCGCCAGCAGCCAGGGAGCTGAAGCTTTCTTT
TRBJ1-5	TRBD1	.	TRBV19	CASSIDGQGRGWANSNQPQHF	TGTGCCAGTAGTATAGACGGACAGGGAAGGGGTTGGGCCAATAGCAATCAGCCCCAGCATTTT
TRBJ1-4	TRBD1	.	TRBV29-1	CSVNDPDREGKLFF	TGCAGCGTTAACGACCCTGACAGGGAAGGAAAACTGTTTTTT
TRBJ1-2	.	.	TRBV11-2	CASSLVPNTNYGYTF	TGTGCCAGCAGCTTAGTCCCGAATACTAACTATGGCTACACCTTC
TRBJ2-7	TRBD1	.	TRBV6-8	CASSPAGTGRYSYEQYF	TGTGCCAGCAGCCCAGCCGGGACAGGGCGATATTCCTACGAGCAGTACTTC
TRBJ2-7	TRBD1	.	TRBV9	CASSPRTGAYEQYF	TGTGCCAGCAGCCCCCGGACAGGAGCCTACGAGCAGTACTTC
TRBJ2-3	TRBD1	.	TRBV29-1	CSGSMTGGTDTQYF	TGCAGCGGGTCTATGACAGGGGGCACAGATACGCAGTATTTT
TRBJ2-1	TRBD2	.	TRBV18	CASSPTGTSGLSSYNEQFF	TGTGCCAGCTCACCTACCGGGACTAGCGGATTGAGCTCCTACAATGAGCAGTTCTTC
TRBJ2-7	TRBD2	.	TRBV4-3	CASSRGLGGEQYF	TGCGCCAGCAGCCGGGGCCTGGGAGGGGAGCAGTACTTC
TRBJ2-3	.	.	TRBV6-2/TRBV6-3	CASSFHAQSGTQYF	TGTGCCAGCAGTTTCCACGCCCAATCGGGTACGCAGTATTTT
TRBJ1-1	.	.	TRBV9	CASSEELNTEAFF	TGTGCCAGCAGCGAAGAATTGAACACTGAAGCTTTCTTT
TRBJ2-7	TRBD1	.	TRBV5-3	CARSLIWDRSYEQYF	TGTGCCAGAAGCTTGATATGGGACAGGTCCTACGAGCAGTACTTC
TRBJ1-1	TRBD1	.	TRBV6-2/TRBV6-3	CASSYDRDRGRRTEAFF	TGTGCCAGCAGTTACGACCGGGACAGGGGTCGAAGGACTGAAGCTTTCTTT
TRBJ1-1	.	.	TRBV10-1	CASSESSAGNTEAFF	TGCGCCAGCAGTGAGTCCAGTGCGGGGAACACTGAAGCTTTCTTT
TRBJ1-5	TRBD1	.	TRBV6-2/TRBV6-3	CASSLRGTNSNQPQHF	TGTGCCAGCAGCCTCAGGGGGACGAATAGCAATCAGCCCCAGCATTTT
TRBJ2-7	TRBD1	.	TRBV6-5	CASSAADTGAKEQYF	TGTGCCAGCAGCGCCGCCGACACAGGGGCGAAGGAGCAGTACTTC
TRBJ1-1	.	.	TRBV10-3	CAISEELQVRSLNNSEAFF	TGTGCCATCAGTGAGGAGTTACAGGTGCGGTCGCTAAACAACTCTGAAGCTTTCTTT
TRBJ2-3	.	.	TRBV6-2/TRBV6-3	CASSYGSEGGTDTQYF	TGTGCCAGCAGTTACGGATCCGAGGGGGGAACAGATACGCAGTATTTT
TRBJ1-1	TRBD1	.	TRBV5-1	CASSHQGAEIEAFF	TGCGCCAGCAGTCATCAGGGGGCTGAAATTGAAGCTTTCTTT
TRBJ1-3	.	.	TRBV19	CATLENIEVSGNTIYF	TGTGCCACGTTAGAAAACATTGAGGTCTCTGGAAACACCATATATTTT
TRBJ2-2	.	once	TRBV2	CASSEGRFTGELFF	TGTGCCAGCAGTGAGGGGCGATTCACCGGGGAGCTGTTTTTT
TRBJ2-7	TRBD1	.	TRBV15	CATSSRGTYEQYF	TGTGCCACCAGCAGCAGGGGGACCTACGAGCAGTACTTC